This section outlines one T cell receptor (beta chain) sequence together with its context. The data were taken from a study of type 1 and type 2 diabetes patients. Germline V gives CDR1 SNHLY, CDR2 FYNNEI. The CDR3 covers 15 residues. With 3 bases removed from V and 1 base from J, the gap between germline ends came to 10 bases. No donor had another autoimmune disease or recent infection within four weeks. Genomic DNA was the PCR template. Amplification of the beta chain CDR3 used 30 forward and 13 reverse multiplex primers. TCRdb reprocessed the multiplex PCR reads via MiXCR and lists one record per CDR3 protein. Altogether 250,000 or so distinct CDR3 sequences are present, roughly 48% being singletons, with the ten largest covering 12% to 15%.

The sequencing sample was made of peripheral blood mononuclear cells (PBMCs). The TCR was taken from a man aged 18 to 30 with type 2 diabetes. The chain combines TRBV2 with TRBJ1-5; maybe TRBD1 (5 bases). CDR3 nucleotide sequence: TGTGCCAGCAGTGAGGGGGATACGAGCAATCAGCCCCAGCATTTT. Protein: CASSEGDTSNQPQHF.